These 12 T cell receptor beta chains came from one sample sequenced in a study of blood T cell repertoires in COVID-19. Sequencing used immunoSEQ multiplex PCR; TCRdb keeps in-frame clones, though not all of them. The table includes 200,000 to 300,000 clones, approximately 87% detected once. The sequenced sample was peripheral blood. The receptors stem from a woman between 45 and 65 years old with acute or convalescent COVID-19.

The chain combines TRBV14 with TRBJ2-7; 9 nucleotides line up with TRBD2. Germline CDR1 SGHDN, CDR2 FVKESK. V shed 2 bases and J 4 bases; nucleotides not matched to a gene: 15. This CDR3 is 18 amino acids long. In DNA form, the CDR3 reads TGTGCCAGCAGCCAACAAAGATTAGGAGCGGGAGGACGGTACGAGCAGTACTTC. It is translated as CASSQQRLGAGGRYEQYF.

This clone appeared a few times. This chain joins TRBV18 and TRBJ2-3; 7 bases are shared with TRBD1. Germline V gene sequence: CDR1 KGHSH, CDR2 LQKENI. V shed 6 bases, J shed 2 bases, and the junction held 5 bases outside the gene matches. The CDR3 loop spans 14 amino acids. As DNA, the CDR3 is TGTGCCAGCTCCGAGACAGGGAACACAGATACGCAGTATTTT. The encoded protein is CASSETGNTDTQYF.

The CDR3 loop reads CASSVRGGGDEQFF. In DNA, the CDR3 is TGTGCCAGCAGCGTAAGGGGGGGCGGCGATGAGCAGTTCTTC. The V and J genes are TRBV9 and TRBJ2-1; tentative D call: TRBD2 (7 bases). Trimming pared 1 base from V and 8 bases from J, leaving 13 bases between. The germline V gene has CDR1 SGDLS and CDR2 YYNGEE. This CDR3 is 14 amino acids long.

The chain has TRBV7-2 and TRBJ2-7; 7 positions agree with TRBD2. The CDR3 length is 14 residues. The J segment lost 3 bases and the V segment lost 6 bases, leaving 8 bases of the junction unmatched. Germline CDR1 and CDR2: SGHTA and FQGNSA. In DNA form, the CDR3 reads TGTGCCAGCAGTTTTGGACTAGGCCTCTACGAGCAGTACTTC. Translated, it gives CASSFGLGLYEQYF.

This sequence joins TRBV28 and TRBJ2-3; 14 bases match TRBD2. Per germline, CDR1 MDHEN and CDR2 SYDVKM. The J segment lost 6 bases and the V segment lost 0 bases, leaving 8 bases of the junction unmatched. CDR3 length: 18 residues. For the CDR3, the DNA is TGTGCCAGCAGTTTATGGAGGGGACTAGCGGGAGAGGTGGATACGCAGTATTTT. Encoded protein: CASSLWRGLAGEVDTQYF.

On this clone: Other DNA sequences of this sample code for an identical CDR3. The chain has TRBV28 and TRBJ1-5; maybe TRBD1 (6 bases). The CDR3 spans 12 residues. CDR1 is MDHEN, CDR2 SYDVKM, per germline. The V end lost 7 bases, the J end lost 2 bases, and 6 bases lay between the germline ends. CDR3 loop: CASTGGNQPQHF. The DNA of the CDR3 is TGTGCCAGCACAGGGGGCAATCAGCCCCAGCATTTT.

This clone was observed a handful of times. The J gene is TRBJ2-7, the V gene TRBV4-2; 12 nucleotides agree with TRBD2. Germline CDR1 is LGHNA and CDR2 is YNFKEQ. This CDR3 has 17 amino acids. J was trimmed by 2 bases and V by 3 bases; bases with no gene match: 8. This chain's CDR3 is CASSHRLAGDAPYEQYF. The CDR3 DNA is TGTGCCAGCAGCCACAGACTAGCGGGAGATGCCCCCTACGAGCAGTACTTC.

J is TRBJ1-5 and V is TRBV6-1, with D maybe TRBD1 (5 bases). CDR1 is MNHNS and CDR2 is SASEGT in the germline V gene. V lost 2 bases and J lost 7, with 12 bases in between. The CDR3 extends over 14 amino acids. The CDR3 DNA reads TGTGCCAGCAGTGAATGGCAGGGTAGGCAGCCCCAGCATTTT. Amino acids: CASSEWQGRQPQHF.

This clone was counted a single time. The chain employs TRBV5-1 and TRBJ2-3, with 7 positions matching TRBD2. The CDR3 covers 16 residues. Germline V gene lookup returns CDR1 SGHRS and CDR2 YFSETQ. V shed 0 bases, J shed 2 bases, and the junction held 6 bases outside the gene matches. In DNA, the CDR3 is TGCGCCAGCAGCTTGGGGGCTAGCGGAGTCACAGATACGCAGTATTTT. Protein: CASSLGASGVTDTQYF.

This rearrangement joins TRBV10-3 to TRBJ2-1, with TRBD1 matching 9 bases. V was pared by 7 bases and J by 2 bases, with 9 bases of the junction left unmatched. Germline values: CDR1 ENHRY, CDR2 SYGVKD. The CDR3 runs 16 residues. CDR3 residues: CAIMKPGQGTYNEQFF. The DNA for the CDR3 is TGTGCCATCATGAAACCGGGACAGGGAACCTACAATGAGCAGTTCTTC.

The chain employs TRBV19 and TRBJ2-7; TRBD2 might be the D (6 bases). The CDR3 covers 15 residues. The V end lost 1 base, the J end lost 3 bases, and 13 bases lay between the germline ends. Germline CDR1 LNHDA, CDR2 SQIVND (reference sequence). The CDR3 spells CASSIGSGTFYEQYF. CDR3 nucleotides: TGTGCCAGTAGTATAGGGTCGGGGACTTTCTACGAGCAGTACTTC.

Only a few counts were recorded for this clone. J is TRBJ2-1 and V is TRBV15; 7 bases are shared with TRBD2. CDR1 is LNHNV and CDR2 is YYDKDF in the germline V gene (reference sequence). J gave up 0 bases and V 0 bases, and 17 bases lay outside the gene matches. This CDR3 has 21 amino acids. The CDR3 nucleotides are TGTGCCACCAGCAGAGATCGGGGGGAGGTAGAACTATTCAGCTCCTACAATGAGCAGTTCTTC. As protein: CATSRDRGEVELFSSYNEQFF.